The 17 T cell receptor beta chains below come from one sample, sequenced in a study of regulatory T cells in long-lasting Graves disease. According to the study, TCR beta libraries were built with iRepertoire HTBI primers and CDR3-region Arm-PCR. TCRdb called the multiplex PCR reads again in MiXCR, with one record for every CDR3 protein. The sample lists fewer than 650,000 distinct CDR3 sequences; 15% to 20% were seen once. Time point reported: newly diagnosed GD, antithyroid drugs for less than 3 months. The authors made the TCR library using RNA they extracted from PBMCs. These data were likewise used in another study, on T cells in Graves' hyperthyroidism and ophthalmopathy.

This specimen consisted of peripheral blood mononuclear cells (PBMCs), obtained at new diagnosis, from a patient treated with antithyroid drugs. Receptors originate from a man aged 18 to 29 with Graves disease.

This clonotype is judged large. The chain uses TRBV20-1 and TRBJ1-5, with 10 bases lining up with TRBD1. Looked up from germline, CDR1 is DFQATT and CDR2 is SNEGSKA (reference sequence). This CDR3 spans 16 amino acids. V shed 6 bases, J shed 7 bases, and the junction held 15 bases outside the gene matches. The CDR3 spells CSAIRDRGPVSQPQHF. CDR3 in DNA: TGCAGTGCCATCCGGGACAGGGGTCCGGTCAGCCAGCCCCAGCATTTT.

The CDR3 loop is CSASRTANSNQPQHF. CDR3 DNA: TGCAGTGCTAGTAGGACGGCAAATAGCAATCAGCCCCAGCATTTT. This chain links TRBV20-1 with TRBJ1-5; D gene unclear. This CDR3 is built from 15 residues. Germline CDR1 and CDR2: DFQATT and SNEGSKA (reference sequence). The ends were cut back, 3 bases at V and 0 bases at J, with 12 bases in the middle.

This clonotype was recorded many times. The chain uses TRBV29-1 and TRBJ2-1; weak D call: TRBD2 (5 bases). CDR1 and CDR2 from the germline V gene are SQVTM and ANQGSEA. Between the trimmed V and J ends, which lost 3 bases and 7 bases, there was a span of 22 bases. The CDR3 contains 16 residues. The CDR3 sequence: CSVDDYRSYPQNEQFF. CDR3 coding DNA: TGCAGCGTTGACGACTACCGGAGTTATCCCCAAAATGAGCAGTTCTTC.

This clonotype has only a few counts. The CDR3 here is CASSQSWGNEKLFF. For the CDR3, the DNA is TGTGCCAGCAGCCAATCCTGGGGTAATGAAAAACTGTTTTTT. The genes are TRBV7-2 and TRBJ1-4; D gene unclear. V lost 5 bases and J 4 bases, leaving 11 bases between the germline ends. In germline, CDR1 is SGHTA, CDR2 FQGNSA. This CDR3 has 14 amino acids.

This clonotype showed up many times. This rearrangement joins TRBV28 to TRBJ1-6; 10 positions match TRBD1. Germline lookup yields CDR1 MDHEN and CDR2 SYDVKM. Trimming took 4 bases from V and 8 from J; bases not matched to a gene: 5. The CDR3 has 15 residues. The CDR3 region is CASSSSGTGDSPLHF. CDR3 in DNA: TGTGCCAGCAGTTCGTCCGGGACAGGGGATTCACCCCTCCACTTT.

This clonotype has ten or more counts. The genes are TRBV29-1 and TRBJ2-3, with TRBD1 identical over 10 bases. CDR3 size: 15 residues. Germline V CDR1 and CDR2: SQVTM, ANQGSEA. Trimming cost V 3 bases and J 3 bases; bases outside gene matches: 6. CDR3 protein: CSVEGQGFRTDTQYF. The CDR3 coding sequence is TGCAGCGTTGAGGGACAGGGGTTTCGGACAGATACGCAGTATTTT.

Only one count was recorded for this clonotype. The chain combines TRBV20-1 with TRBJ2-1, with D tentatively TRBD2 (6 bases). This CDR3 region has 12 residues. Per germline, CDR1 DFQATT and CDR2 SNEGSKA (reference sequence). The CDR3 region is CSLARRVNEQFF. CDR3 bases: TGCAGCCTGGCGCGGAGGGTTAATGAGCAGTTCTTC.

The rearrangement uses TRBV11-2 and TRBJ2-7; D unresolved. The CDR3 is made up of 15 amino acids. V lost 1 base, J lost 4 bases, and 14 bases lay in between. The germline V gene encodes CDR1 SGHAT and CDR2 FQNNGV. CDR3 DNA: TGTGCCAGCAGCTTAGGGCCGGCCAGTACGTACGAGCAGTACTTC. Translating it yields CASSLGPASTYEQYF.

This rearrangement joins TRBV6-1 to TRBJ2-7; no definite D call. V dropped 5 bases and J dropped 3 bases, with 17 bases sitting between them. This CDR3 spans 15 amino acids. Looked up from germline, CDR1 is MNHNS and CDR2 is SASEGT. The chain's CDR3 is CASSPDLNGIYEQYF. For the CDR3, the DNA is TGTGCCAGCAGTCCCGACTTGAATGGGATCTACGAGCAGTACTTC.

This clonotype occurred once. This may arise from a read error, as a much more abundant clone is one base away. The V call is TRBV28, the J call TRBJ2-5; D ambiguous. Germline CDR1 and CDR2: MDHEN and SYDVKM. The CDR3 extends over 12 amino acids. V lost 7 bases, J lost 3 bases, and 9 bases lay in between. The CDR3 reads CASNTRKETQYF. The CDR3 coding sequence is TGTGCCAGCAACACAAGAAAAGAGACCCAGTACTTC.

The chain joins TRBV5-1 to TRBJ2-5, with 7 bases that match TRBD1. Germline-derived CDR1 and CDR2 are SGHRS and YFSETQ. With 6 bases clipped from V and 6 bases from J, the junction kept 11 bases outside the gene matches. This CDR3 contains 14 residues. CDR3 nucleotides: TGCGCCAGCACCCAAACTACAGGGGAGAAGACCCAGTACTTC. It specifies CASTQTTGEKTQYF.

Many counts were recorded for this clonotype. The chain's CDR3 is CSARDVRDSSPEAFF. The DNA for the CDR3 is TGCAGTGCTAGAGATGTTAGGGACAGTAGCCCTGAAGCTTTCTTT. The chain recombines TRBV20-1 with TRBJ1-1, with TRBD1 identical over 7 bases. The V segment lost 0 bases and the J segment 6 bases; nucleotides outside the gene matches: 10. The germline V gene encodes CDR1 DFQATT and CDR2 SNEGSKA (reference sequence). The CDR3 is 15 residues long.

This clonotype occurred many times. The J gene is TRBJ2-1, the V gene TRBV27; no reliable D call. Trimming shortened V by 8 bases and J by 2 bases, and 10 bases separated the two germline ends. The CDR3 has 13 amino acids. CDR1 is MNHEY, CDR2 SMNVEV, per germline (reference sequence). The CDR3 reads CASGVRPYNEQFF. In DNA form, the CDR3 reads TGTGCCAGCGGGGTACGGCCCTACAATGAGCAGTTCTTC.

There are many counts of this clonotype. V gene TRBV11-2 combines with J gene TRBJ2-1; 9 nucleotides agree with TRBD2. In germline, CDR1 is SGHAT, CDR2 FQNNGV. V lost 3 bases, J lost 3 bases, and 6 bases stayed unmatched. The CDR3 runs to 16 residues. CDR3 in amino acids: CASSFSIAGDYNEQFF. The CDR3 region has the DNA TGTGCCAGCAGCTTCTCCATAGCGGGGGACTACAATGAGCAGTTCTTC.

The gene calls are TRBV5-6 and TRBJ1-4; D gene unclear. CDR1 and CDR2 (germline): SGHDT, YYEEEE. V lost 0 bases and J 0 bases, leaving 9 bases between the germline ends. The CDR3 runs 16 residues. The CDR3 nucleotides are TGTGCCAGCAGCTTGGATGGGGAAGCAACTAATGAAAAACTGTTTTTT. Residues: CASSLDGEATNEKLFF.

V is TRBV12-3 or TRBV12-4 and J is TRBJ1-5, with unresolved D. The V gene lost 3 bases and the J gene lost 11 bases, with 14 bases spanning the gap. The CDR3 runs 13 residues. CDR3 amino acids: CASSFNRGESQHF. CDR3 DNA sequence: TGTGCCAGCAGTTTTAACCGGGGAGAATCCCAGCATTTT.

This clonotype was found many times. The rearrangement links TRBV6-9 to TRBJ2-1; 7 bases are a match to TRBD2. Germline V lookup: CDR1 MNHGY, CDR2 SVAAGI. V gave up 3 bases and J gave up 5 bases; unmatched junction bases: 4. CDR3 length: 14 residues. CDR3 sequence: CASSYGLADNEQFF. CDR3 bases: TGTGCCAGCAGTTACGGTCTAGCGGACAATGAGCAGTTCTTC.